The entry that follows covers one TCR beta chain sequence. Its antigen is as yet unknown. This record belongs to a study of shared clonotypes between healthy human individuals. Under the authors' procedure: Junction-only sequences without quality scores came from ImmunoSEQ, so filtering differed. Profiling relied on immunoSEQ multiplex PCR, and the TCRdb table lists in-frame clones only, not all of them. V and J calls and clone size are copied from that table; D and trimming were computed from the DNA. This sample has about 100,000 clones; 68% occur once, and the top ten carry approximately 46%. General observations from the study: Larger estimated richness was generally seen in naive subsets than in memory subsets. When compared with the clonotypes that were shared by all four sorted-subset donors, the non-shared clonotypes turned out to have lower generation probabilities.

This receptor was identified in a man in his thirties or forties in good health. The sequenced sample consisted of memory CD8+ T cells sorted from blood. The subset denotes: CD45RO+ cells pooled with CCR7-negative TemRA cells.

The CDR3 bases are TGTGCCAGCAGGCGGACTAGCGGGAGGGCAGATACGCAGTATTTT. Translated, it gives CASRRTSGRADTQYF. V gene TRBV28 combines with J gene TRBJ2-3, with 15 bases matching TRBD2. Germline CDR1 MDHEN, CDR2 SYDVKM. Unmatched junction bases numbered 2, after V lost 6 bases and J lost 4 bases. The CDR3 sequence is 15 residues long.